A single sample is the source of the 18 T cell receptor beta chains below, sequenced in a study of T-cell memory formation after mild COVID-19. One entry per CDR3 protein results from TCRdb running MiXCR on the 5' RACE reads. This sample carries hundreds of thousands of distinct CDR3 sequences, less than 20% of them seen once, and the ten largest clones take about a fifth. Sequencing input: PBMCs or a T cell subset sorted from them (not recorded which). These receptors came from a man between 18 and 29 years old who had mild COVID-19 (a few samples of this study predate the infection). Cell type and time point are not known.

The V call is TRBV20-1, the J call TRBJ2-3; 8 positions agree with TRBD2. Germline-derived CDR1 and CDR2 are DFQATT and SNEGSKA (reference sequence). The CDR3 extends over 15 amino acids. The J segment lost 2 bases and the V segment lost 0 bases, leaving 4 bases of the junction unmatched. The DNA for the CDR3 is TGCAGTGCTAGAGATGGCGGGGGGACCACAGATACGCAGTATTTT. Translating gives CSARDGGGTTDTQYF.

This clonotype was seen repeatedly, ten times or more. The chain has TRBV11-2 and TRBJ1-2; unclear D gene. In germline, CDR1 is SGHAT, CDR2 FQNNGV. Trimming pared 4 bases from V and 4 bases from J, leaving 10 bases between. This CDR3 has 13 amino acids. The CDR3 nucleotides read TGTGCCAGCAGCTCTACCGGGGTCTATGGCTACACCTTC. Protein: CASSSTGVYGYTF.

The rearrangement uses TRBV9 and TRBJ1-1; a possible D gene is TRBD1 (6 bases). The CDR3 contains 13 residues. Trimming took off 2 bases at V and 7 bases at J, with 12 bases between the two ends. Per germline, CDR1 SGDLS and CDR2 YYNGEE. CDR3 DNA sequence: TGTGCCAGCAGCGTGGCAGGGGACCATGAAGCTTTCTTT. Protein sequence: CASSVAGDHEAFF.

This clonotype was recorded a few times. The rearrangement joins TRBV7-9 to TRBJ2-3; D is undetermined. The CDR3 runs to 13 residues. V lost 4 bases and J lost 0, with 5 bases in between. Germline-derived CDR1 and CDR2 are SEHNR and FQNEAQ (reference sequence). CDR3 loop: CASSSQSTDTQYF. In nucleotides, the CDR3 is TGTGCCAGCAGCTCCCAGAGCACAGATACGCAGTATTTT.

The chain employs TRBV5-1 and TRBJ1-2; 7 nucleotides line up with TRBD1. The V gene end was trimmed by 0 bases and the J gene end by 5 bases; junction bases not matched to a gene: 13. Germline V gene data show CDR1 as SGHRS and CDR2 as YFSETQ. This CDR3 is built from 17 residues. CDR3 region: CASSLATEGGVDYGYTF. The CDR3 bases are TGCGCCAGCAGCTTGGCTACCGAAGGGGGCGTAGATTATGGCTACACCTTC.

This clonotype was seen a handful of times. V gene TRBV6-2 or TRBV6-3 combines with J gene TRBJ2-1, with TRBD2 matching over 9 bases. Germline V gene sequence: CDR1 MNHEY, CDR2 SVGEGT. The CDR3 has 16 residues. V lost 2 bases, J lost 4 bases, and 6 bases stayed unmatched. CDR3 bases: TGTGCCAGCAGTTACACACCGGGACTAGCTTACAATGAGCAGTTCTTC. It codes for CASSYTPGLAYNEQFF.

This chain connects TRBV20-1 to TRBJ2-7; 10 nucleotides align to TRBD2. J was trimmed by 3 bases and V by 3 bases; bases with no gene match: 5. The CDR3 consists of 14 residues. The germline gives CDR1 DFQATT, CDR2 SNEGSKA (reference sequence). CDR3: CSASGTSEGYEQYF. The CDR3 DNA sequence: TGCAGTGCTAGTGGGACTAGCGAAGGCTACGAGCAGTACTTC.

This chain links TRBV28 with TRBJ2-1; the D gene is possibly TRBD1 (5 bases). From germline, CDR1 is MDHEN and CDR2 SYDVKM. The CDR3 is 14 amino acids. V gave up 8 bases and J gave up 3 bases, with 14 bases separating them. This chain's CDR3 is CASCSATVYNEQFF. In DNA form, the CDR3 reads TGTGCCAGCTGTAGTGCGACAGTCTACAATGAGCAGTTCTTC.

The rearrangement joins TRBV4-3 to TRBJ1-1; no clear D gene. Germline V CDR1 and CDR2: LGHNA, YSLEER. V dropped 3 bases and J dropped 3 bases, with 11 bases sitting between them. The CDR3 is 14 residues long. For the CDR3, the DNA is TGCGCCAGCAGCCAGTTTTCGCAGCACACTGAAGCTTTCTTT. It translates to CASSQFSQHTEAFF.

This clonotype was detected a few times. This sequence joins TRBV9 and TRBJ2-3; unclear D gene. V shed 0 bases and J shed 3 bases, with 8 bases lying between them. The length of the CDR3 is 14 residues. CDR1 and CDR2 from the germline V gene are SGDLS and YYNGEE. The CDR3 loop reads CASSVEDLTDTQYF. Written as DNA, the CDR3 is TGTGCCAGCAGCGTAGAGGATCTGACAGATACGCAGTATTTT.

The chain has TRBV20-1 and TRBJ1-6; D might be TRBD1 (5 bases). Germline values: CDR1 DFQATT, CDR2 SNEGSKA (reference sequence). This CDR3 is 14 amino acids long. Trimming shortened V by 6 bases and J by 6 bases, and 15 bases separated the two germline ends. The CDR3 loop is CSAPGRGGNSPLHF. The CDR3 bases are TGCAGTGCCCCGGGACGGGGAGGTAATTCACCCCTCCACTTT.

This clonotype was seen only a few times. The rearrangement joins TRBV5-1 to TRBJ2-3, with 8 positions matching TRBD1. CDR1 and CDR2 (germline): SGHRS, YFSETQ. This CDR3 comprises 16 residues. V lost 4 bases to trimming and J lost 2 bases; unmatched junction nucleotides: 9. CDR3 region: CASSTQGGDLTDTQYF. The DNA of the CDR3 is TGCGCCAGCAGCACACAGGGGGGAGACCTCACAGATACGCAGTATTTT.

The gene calls are TRBV6-6 and TRBJ2-7; D may be TRBD1 or TRBD2 (6 bases each). The CDR3 has 13 residues. V was shortened by 8 bases and J by 3 bases, with 14 bases between the two germline ends. CDR1 is MNHNY, CDR2 SVGAGI, per germline (reference sequence). CDR3 region: CASQAGGDYEQYF. The CDR3 DNA reads as TGTGCCAGCCAAGCCGGGGGCGACTACGAGCAGTACTTC.

The table lists this clonotype with a few counts. For the CDR3, the DNA is TGTGCCAGCAGCTTGACAGGGGATGGTGAAAAACTGTTTTTT. This translates into CASSLTGDGEKLFF. The V gene is TRBV7-9, the J gene TRBJ1-4, with TRBD1 matching over 8 bases. Germline V gene sequence: CDR1 SEHNR, CDR2 FQNEAQ (reference sequence). The CDR3 loop spans 14 amino acids. V dropped 3 bases and J dropped 7; count of bases not matched to a gene: 4.

V is TRBV5-1 and J is TRBJ2-3; D gene ambiguous. Trimming pared 5 bases from V and 0 bases from J, leaving 13 bases between. The CDR3 runs 15 residues. Germline V gene lookup returns CDR1 SGHRS and CDR2 YFSETQ. CDR3 in DNA: TGCGCCAGCAGGGTCGCGGTTGGGAGCACAGATACGCAGTATTTT. Amino acid sequence: CASRVAVGSTDTQYF.

The gene calls are TRBV6-2 or TRBV6-3 and TRBJ2-5; possible D gene TRBD1, 5 bases. Trimming took off 5 bases at V and 5 bases at J, with 12 bases between the two ends. The CDR3 spans 13 residues. Germline values: CDR1 MNHEY, CDR2 SVGEGT. CDR3 residues: CASSTDRRETQYF. The CDR3 DNA follows: TGTGCCAGCAGTACAGACAGACGTGAGACCCAGTACTTC.

This clonotype was detected once. The CDR3 region is CASSEGPGGGQETQYF. CDR3 nucleotides: TGTGCCAGCAGTGAAGGTCCGGGGGGTGGGCAAGAGACCCAGTACTTC. V and J are TRBV2 and TRBJ2-5, with 7 bases lining up with TRBD2. The CDR3 covers 16 residues. Unmatched junction bases numbered 7, after V lost 1 base and J lost 2 bases. Germline lookup yields CDR1 SNHLY and CDR2 FYNNEI.

This clonotype is a singleton in its sample. This rearrangement joins TRBV27 to TRBJ1-2, with D maybe TRBD1 (6 bases). The CDR3 contains 13 residues. V gave up 5 bases and J gave up 8 bases, with 15 bases separating them. Germline V gene lookup returns CDR1 MNHEY and CDR2 SMNVEV (reference sequence). CDR3 sequence reads: CASSTQGWGGYTF. For the CDR3, the DNA is TGTGCCAGCAGTACACAGGGTTGGGGAGGCTACACCTTC.